The following is a T cell receptor beta chain sequence with its context. The data were obtained in a study of cytomegalovirus exposure and HLA in healthy donors. The germline V gene has CDR1 GTSNPN and CDR2 SVGIG (reference sequence). The CDR3 is made up of 13 amino acids. Trimming took 2 bases from V and 10 from J, leaving 18 bases between them. Amplification used 60 Vbeta primers and 13 Jbeta primers. Source study methods: The count from a later analysis was 70 million to 85 million unique TCR beta chains, some 11 million of them shared. Only in-frame clones appear in the TCRdb table, and some are missing; sequencing was by immunoSEQ multiplex PCR. V and J calls and clone size are given by that table; D and trimming were obtained from the DNA. This table has approximately 130,000 clones, around four fifths appearing once.

The sequence came from a man aged 40-50 years in good health and CMV-seronegative. Sequences were obtained from PBMCs. The V and J genes are TRBV30 and TRBJ2-7; a weak D match, TRBD1 (7 bases). The DNA of the CDR3 is TGTGCCTGGAGTTCGTCGGAGGGGGCTCTCCAGTACTTC. Amino acids: CAWSSSEGALQYF.